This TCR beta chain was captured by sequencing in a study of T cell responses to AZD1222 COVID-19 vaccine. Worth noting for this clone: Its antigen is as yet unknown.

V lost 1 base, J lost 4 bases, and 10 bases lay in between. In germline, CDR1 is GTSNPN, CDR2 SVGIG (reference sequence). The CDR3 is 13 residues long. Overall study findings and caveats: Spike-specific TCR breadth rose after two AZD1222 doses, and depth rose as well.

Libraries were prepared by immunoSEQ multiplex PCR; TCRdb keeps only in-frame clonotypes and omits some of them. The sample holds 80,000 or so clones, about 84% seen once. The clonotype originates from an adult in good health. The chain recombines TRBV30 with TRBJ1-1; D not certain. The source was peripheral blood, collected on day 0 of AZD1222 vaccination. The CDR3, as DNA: TGTGCCTGGAGTGCACAGAGGAGCACTGAAGCTTTCTTT. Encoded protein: CAWSAQRSTEAFF.